Listed below are T cell receptor beta chains from one sample, sequenced in a study of radiation and T cells in renal cell carcinoma. Libraries were prepared by immunoSEQ multiplex PCR; TCRdb keeps only in-frame clonotypes and omits some of them. The table has roughly 78,000 clones, about 80% seen once; the top ten hold under 6.5%. This sample comprised blood, obtained from a patient whose treatment included radiotherapy and nephrectomy. The receptors derive from a man aged 60-69 years with renal cell carcinoma. Both conserved end residues are part of each CDR3. Size tells how often a clone was seen (once, few, many) or the class of an expanded clone, and some rows leave it out.

abundance	v_gene	j_gene	CDR3aa
once	TRBV9	TRBJ1-1	CASSPQTGTGVTEAFF
-	TRBV9	TRBJ1-6	CASSAGSNSPLHF
-	TRBV6-1	TRBJ2-5	CASSPGTSGRETQYF
-	TRBV7-2	TRBJ2-7	CASSGHRGTYEQYF
-	TRBV10-3	TRBJ2-7	CAISGTGQGINEQYF
-	TRBV7-3	TRBJ2-1	CASSPDSSVSYNEQFF
-	TRBV6-5	TRBJ2-6	CASRPISSGANVLTF
few	TRBV6-1	TRBJ1-5	CASSQWTGLNQPQHF
-	TRBV18	TRBJ2-7	CASSPGTGGEQYF
few	TRBV19	TRBJ2-1	CASSTRLAGGSRRFVEQFF
-	TRBV23-1	TRBJ1-2	CASRSGGLCGYTF
once	TRBV7-2	TRBJ2-3	CASSLVLAGRHFTDTQYF
-	TRBV21-1	TRBJ1-1	CASSKGGGNTEAFF
-	TRBV7-7	TRBJ2-7	CASSRTQGYEQYF
once	TRBV4-2	TRBJ2-7	CASSLGQASYEQYF
-	TRBV4-2	TRBJ2-2	CASSQDRVDTGELFF
-	TRBV5-1	TRBJ2-1	CASSLSIRDEQFF
-	TRBV28	TRBJ1-3	CASSSMVDREVSGNTIYF
-	TRBV6-5	TRBJ2-1	CASSYSGPYVGQFF
-	TRBV6-1	TRBJ2-7	CASSAPGLAAYEQYF
few	TRBV5-1	TRBJ2-2	CASSRGLHTGELFF
-	TRBV4-1	TRBJ2-7	CASSLRLVGPRFNYEQYF
once	TRBV19	TRBJ1-5	CATASRDIDQPQHF
once	TRBV29-1	TRBJ1-4	CSARRGGNEKLFF
-	TRBV25-1	TRBJ2-7	CASSEGAGGLHEQYF
-	TRBV10-2	TRBJ2-2	CASSTSGANTGELFF
-	TRBV25-1	TRBJ1-1	CASSEHGGNTEAFF
-	TRBV27	TRBJ2-7	CASSKYARVNPYEQYF
-	TRBV7-6	TRBJ2-7	CASSLAPRRNRDTDYEQYF
-	TRBV5-4	TRBJ1-2	CASHIQGQEGYTF
-	TRBV19	TRBJ2-7	CASSPQGRGVGNEQYF
once	TRBV28	TRBJ1-5	CASPTANQPQHF
-	TRBV28	TRBJ2-3	CASRGTGTSNTQYF
once	TRBV2	TRBJ1-3	CASSPRGLGNTIYF
-	TRBV19	TRBJ1-1	CASGGTLGTEAFF
-	TRBV4-3	TRBJ1-3	CASSQTGQGSGNTIYF
-	TRBV6-1	TRBJ2-3	CASSAAGKDTQYF
once	TRBV9	TRBJ1-3	CASSGPSQGARSGNTIYF
-	TRBV6-5	TRBJ2-3	CASSYLTSDTQYF
-	TRBV5-1	TRBJ2-1	CASSPRLAGHEQFF
-	TRBV6-5	TRBJ2-1	CASSYSKINEQFF
-	TRBV28	TRBJ1-1	CASRRPGNTEAFF
once	TRBV5-1	TRBJ1-4	CASSFDANEKLFF
-	TRBV13	TRBJ2-3	CASRTVAGRTDTQYF
-	TRBV20-1	TRBJ1-1	CSAIQNTEAFF
-	TRBV7-8	TRBJ1-4	CASSSTRTVNEKLFF
-	TRBV20-1	TRBJ2-5	CSAIIDMAQYF
-	TRBV5-5	TRBJ1-4	CASSPYTEKLFF
-	TRBV5-4	TRBJ2-1	CASSPLGQSRNEQFF
-	TRBV18	TRBJ1-2	CASSPESRQNYGYTF
-	TRBV30	TRBJ1-6	CACSLQGHHSPLHF
-	TRBV5-1	TRBJ2-3	CASSRTSWEDTQYF
-	TRBV7-2	TRBJ2-3	CASSSSAGPGGDTQYF
-	TRBV7-9	TRBJ2-7	CASSLGRTGGKQYF
-	TRBV7-9	TRBJ2-7	CASSQRASYEQYF